This is a list of T cell receptor beta chains from one sample in a study of beta chain features in type 1 diabetes. Clones were read by immunoSEQ multiplex PCR, and TCRdb kept only the in-frame ones, dropping some. The table has 250,000 to 350,000 clones, approximately 16% seen once. The sample consisted of naive CD4+ T cells from blood. These receptors all stem from a man between 18 and 35 years old with type 1 diabetes. CDR3s include the opening cysteine and the closing phenylalanine or tryptophan. Each record gives: D gene, clone size, J gene, V gene, CDR3 protein, CDR3 DNA. A D gene is named only where the DNA matches it firmly. Rows may omit the clone size; those that give it use once, few, many or a size class.

TRBD1	.	TRBJ1-2	TRBV5-6	CASSFTGAGYTF	TGTGCCAGCAGCTTCACAGGGGCTGGCTACACCTTC
.	few	TRBJ2-3	TRBV2	CASRPGLRTDTQYF	TGTGCCAGCAGGCCGGGACTCCGCACAGATACGCAGTATTTT
TRBD2	few	TRBJ2-7	TRBV28	CASSYSGSLYEQYF	TGTGCCAGCAGTTATAGCGGGAGTCTCTACGAGCAGTACTTC
.	.	TRBJ1-5	TRBV18	CASSPRNTRGNQPQHF	TGTGCCAGCTCACCACGAAATACCAGGGGTAATCAGCCCCAGCATTTT
TRBD1	.	TRBJ2-1	TRBV28	CASSPPRGLNEQFF	TGTGCCAGCAGTCCCCCGAGGGGGCTCAATGAGCAGTTCTTC
TRBD2	few	TRBJ2-5	TRBV10-3	CAISPGGQQETQYF	TGTGCCATCAGCCCGGGGGGGCAGCAAGAGACCCAGTACTTC
.	.	TRBJ2-7	TRBV20-1	CSARRFGEQYF	TGCAGTGCTAGGAGGTTCGGCGAGCAGTACTTC
.	few	TRBJ1-6	TRBV6-5	CASSYSRRSYNSPLHF	TGTGCCAGCAGTTACTCCCGAAGGAGCTATAATTCACCCCTCCACTTT
.	few	TRBJ1-5	TRBV29-1	CSVGEGGQPQHF	TGCAGCGTTGGCGAGGGCGGTCAGCCCCAGCATTTT
TRBD2	.	TRBJ2-3	TRBV18	CASSRAGLADGDTQYF	TGTGCCAGCTCACGAGCTGGACTAGCGGACGGAGATACGCAGTATTTT
.	.	TRBJ1-4	TRBV6-8	CASSYSVRMRQGEKLFF	TGTGCCAGCAGTTACTCGGTCAGGATGAGGCAGGGTGAAAAACTGTTTTTT
TRBD1	.	TRBJ1-2	TRBV5-1	CASSFTGDYGYTF	TGCGCCAGCAGCTTTACAGGGGACTATGGCTACACCTTC
TRBD2	once	TRBJ2-5	TRBV11-2	CASSLEPRTSGLQETQYF	TGTGCCAGCAGCTTAGAACCTAGGACTAGCGGCCTCCAAGAGACCCAGTACTTC
TRBD1	few	TRBJ1-4	TRBV2	CASRGQGVGKLFF	TGTGCCAGCAGGGGACAGGGAGTGGGGAAACTGTTTTTT
TRBD1	few	TRBJ1-6	TRBV5-1	CASSPTGQSNSPLHF	TGCGCCAGCAGCCCTACGGGACAGTCTAATTCACCCCTCCACTTT
TRBD1	few	TRBJ1-5	TRBV9	CASSTSDRGPYSNQPQHF	TGTGCCAGCAGCACCTCGGACAGGGGGCCTTATAGCAATCAGCCCCAGCATTTT
TRBD2	few	TRBJ2-3	TRBV4-3	CASSSGGGALTDTQYF	TGCGCCAGCAGCAGTGGCGGGGGGGCCCTGACAGATACGCAGTATTTT
.	.	TRBJ1-1	TRBV4-2	CASRGTENTEAFF	TGTGCCAGCAGGGGGACTGAGAACACTGAAGCTTTCTTT
TRBD1	.	TRBJ2-1	TRBV28	CATGAGGSYNEQFF	TGTGCCACAGGGGCAGGGGGTTCCTACAATGAGCAGTTCTTC
.	few	TRBJ1-5	TRBV4-3	CASSREPVSNQPQHF	TGCGCCAGCAGCCGGGAGCCAGTAAGCAATCAGCCCCAGCATTTT
.	few	TRBJ2-6	TRBV5-1	CASSLDRNSGANVLTF	TGCGCCAGCAGCTTGGACAGGAACTCTGGGGCCAACGTCCTGACTTTC
TRBD2	.	TRBJ2-1	TRBV19	CASRTSGGAIEQFF	TGTGCCAGTAGAACTAGCGGGGGGGCCATTGAGCAGTTCTTC
.	.	TRBJ2-2	TRBV7-9	CASSPGNTGELFF	TGTGCCAGCAGCCCGGGGAACACCGGGGAGCTGTTTTTT
.	few	TRBJ2-3	TRBV29-1	CSVEDWTARTDTQYF	TGCAGCGTTGAAGATTGGACTGCGCGTACAGATACGCAGTATTTT
.	.	TRBJ1-5	TRBV30	CAWSVGDLINQPQHF	TGTGCCTGGAGTGTAGGGGATTTGATCAATCAGCCCCAGCATTTT
.	.	TRBJ1-2	TRBV30	CAWSLQGGYGYTF	TGTGCCTGGAGTCTTCAGGGCGGCTATGGCTACACCTTC
TRBD1	.	TRBJ2-7	TRBV5-1	CASTPLVAGGYEQYF	TGCGCCAGCACCCCCTTAGTCGCAGGGGGTTACGAGCAGTACTTC
TRBD2	few	TRBJ2-7	TRBV7-2	CASSTSSGTSFEQYF	TGTGCCAGCAGCACCTCTAGCGGTACTTCCTTCGAGCAGTACTTC
.	.	TRBJ2-1	TRBV5-1	CASSSLTRSNEQFF	TGCGCCAGCAGCTCATTGACTAGGAGCAATGAGCAGTTCTTC
.	few	TRBJ1-1	TRBV5-1	CASRAGAFSQEAFF	TGCGCCAGCAGAGCAGGGGCGTTTAGTCAGGAAGCTTTCTTT
.	few	TRBJ1-2	TRBV6-5	CASSYSKGVYGYTF	TGTGCCAGCAGTTACTCGAAGGGAGTCTATGGCTACACCTTC
TRBD1	.	TRBJ2-7	TRBV7-2	CASSPNRGLGMYF	TGTGCCAGCAGCCCCAACAGGGGGCTAGGGATGTACTTC
.	.	TRBJ1-3	TRBV18	CASSPASGNTIYF	TGTGCCAGCTCACCGGCTAGTGGAAACACCATATATTTT
TRBD2	.	TRBJ2-5	TRBV5-7	CASSREGQSLTQYF	TGTGCCAGCAGCCGGGAGGGCCAATCTCTGACCCAGTACTTC
TRBD1	.	TRBJ2-5	TRBV18	CASSPRQGQETQYF	TGTGCCAGCTCACCACGACAGGGCCAAGAGACCCAGTACTTC
.	.	TRBJ1-3	TRBV5-6	CASSLAGNTIYF	TGTGCCAGCAGCTTGGCCGGGAACACCATATATTTT
.	.	TRBJ1-1	TRBV5-4	CASSPQGFRHTEAFF	TGTGCCAGCAGCCCCCAGGGATTCCGGCACACTGAAGCTTTCTTT
TRBD2	.	TRBJ2-5	TRBV6-5	CASSYGRSAGETQYF	TGTGCCAGCAGTTACGGGCGGTCAGCGGGGGAGACCCAGTACTTC
.	few	TRBJ2-5	TRBV28	CASSARDTPETQYF	TGTGCCAGCAGTGCCCGGGACACCCCAGAGACCCAGTACTTC
.	.	TRBJ2-1	TRBV18	CASSPSSDEQFF	TGTGCCAGCTCCCCGAGTTCCGATGAGCAGTTCTTC
TRBD1	.	TRBJ2-7	TRBV30	CAWSIDRVTYEQYF	TGTGCCTGGAGTATTGACAGGGTTACCTACGAGCAGTACTTC
TRBD2	.	TRBJ2-3	TRBV7-2	CASSLFMGLATDTQYF	TGTGCCAGCAGCTTATTCATGGGACTAGCGACAGATACGCAGTATTTT
TRBD1	.	TRBJ1-6	TRBV9	CASSPTGTGQSPLHF	TGTGCCAGCAGCCCAACGGGGACAGGGCAATCACCCCTCCACTTT
TRBD1	few	TRBJ1-2	TRBV5-6	CASSLRGTGRHYGYTF	TGTGCCAGCAGCTTGAGGGGGACAGGGCGGCACTATGGCTACACCTTC
TRBD1	few	TRBJ2-2	TRBV9	CASRGTGINTGELFF	TGTGCCAGCAGGGGGACAGGAATAAACACCGGGGAGCTGTTTTTT
TRBD1	.	TRBJ1-4	TRBV4-3	CASSQDIGGIGQGEEKLFF	TGCGCCAGCAGCCAAGATATTGGGGGAATTGGACAGGGAGAGGAAAAACTGTTTTTT
.	few	TRBJ1-5	TRBV30	CAWSPRGNQPQHF	TGTGCCTGGAGTCCGCGGGGCAATCAGCCCCAGCATTTT
.	.	TRBJ2-3	TRBV30	CAWSYQGTQYF	TGTGCCTGGAGTTACCAGGGTACGCAGTATTTT
TRBD2	.	TRBJ2-1	TRBV7-2	CASSHGLAVRYNEQFF	TGTGCCAGCAGTCACGGACTAGCGGTCCGCTACAATGAGCAGTTCTTC
TRBD2	few	TRBJ2-1	TRBV5-1	CASSLAGGMSSYNEQFF	TGCGCCAGCAGCTTAGCGGGAGGGATGAGCTCCTACAATGAGCAGTTCTTC
.	.	TRBJ1-1	TRBV7-9	CASSLAPGEAFF	TGTGCCAGCAGCTTAGCTCCAGGAGAAGCTTTCTTT
.	few	TRBJ1-4	TRBV29-1	CSVSSGVTNEKLFF	TGCAGCGTTTCATCAGGGGTGACTAATGAAAAACTGTTTTTT
TRBD1	few	TRBJ1-2	TRBV5-1	CASSVGTGDDGYTF	TGCGCCAGCAGCGTGGGGACAGGGGACGATGGCTACACCTTC
.	few	TRBJ2-7	TRBV11-2	CASSLTGPTYEQYF	TGTGCCAGCAGCTTAACCGGTCCTACCTACGAGCAGTACTTC
TRBD1	.	TRBJ1-2	TRBV9	CASSVEGGFVGGYTF	TGTGCCAGCAGCGTAGAAGGGGGCTTTGTGGGAGGCTACACCTTC